This TCR beta chain came from a study of monozygotic twins with inflammatory bowel disease. General study points: Evidence did not back any single strong signal or clonotype linked to IBD. Among T cells, the various subtypes were not distinguishable. Compared with healthy co-twins, IBD patients showed reduced TCRbeta repertoire diversity by inverse Simpson.

UMIs bearing a 6-nucleotide sample barcode were added through template switching. TCRdb re-called the 5' RACE reads, yielding one record per CDR3 amino acid sequence without DNA. Its listing shows fewer than 550,000 distinct CDR3 sequences. Details on this clonotype: Its target is not known.

The CDR3 is 15 amino acids. The germline V gene has CDR1 GTSNPN and CDR2 SVGIG (reference sequence). J is TRBJ2-3 and V is TRBV30; TCRdb reports TRBD1, a call that lacks DNA to check it against. The receptor was isolated from a human donor with ulcerative colitis or Crohn's disease, or a healthy co-twin of an affected twin (not recorded which). The sequenced sample was blood. The CDR3 is CAWGGFLGRADTQYF. Filled out from reference TRBV30 and TRBJ2-3, the complete variable domain reads SQTIHQWPATLVQPVGSPLSLECTVEGTSNPNLYWYRQAAGRGLQLLFYSVGIGQISSEVPQNLSASRPQDRQFILSSKKLLLSDSGFYLCAWGGFLGRADTQYFGPGTRLTVL.